These T cell receptor beta chains were read from a single sample in a study of blood T cell repertoires in COVID-19. Generated by immunoSEQ multiplex PCR, the TCRdb table keeps only in-frame clones and is missing some. The sample includes about 150,000 clones, around four fifths seen only once; the top ten take roughly 3.5%. Sequencing was done on a sample of peripheral blood. The receptors shown here come from a woman aged 80 or over with acute or convalescent COVID-19. The CDR3 runs from the conserved cysteine through the conserved F or W. Each record gives: J gene, V gene, CDR3 protein.

J: TRBJ2-5
V: TRBV7-9
CDR3: CASSLAGAQETQYF

J: TRBJ2-2
V: TRBV7-2
CDR3: CASSTRQGLGGELFF

J: TRBJ1-1
V: TRBV10-3
CDR3: CAISEEGGTEAFF

J: TRBJ1-2
V: TRBV6-5
CDR3: CASSYWDRGSGGYTF

J: TRBJ2-1
V: TRBV29-1
CDR3: CSAIGQGANEQFF

J: TRBJ2-3
V: TRBV30
CDR3: CAWTDKVTQYF

J: TRBJ1-1
V: TRBV7-3
CDR3: CASSSMGQVATEAFF

J: TRBJ2-7
V: TRBV7-6
CDR3: CASSKDRDRFYEQYF

J: TRBJ2-7
V: TRBV2
CDR3: CASRELQGFPYEQYF

J: TRBJ1-3
V: TRBV30
CDR3: CAWRAGDTIYF

J: TRBJ1-2
V: TRBV2
CDR3: CASSGGNYGYTF

J: TRBJ2-7
V: TRBV3-1/TRBV3-2
CDR3: CASSQEEGEQYF

J: TRBJ2-1
V: TRBV7-3
CDR3: CASSSLAGAGNEQFF

J: TRBJ2-1
V: TRBV4-2
CDR3: CASSQEQVFRSYNEQFF

J: TRBJ1-6
V: TRBV2
CDR3: CATKAGTVNSPLHF

J: TRBJ1-1
V: TRBV27
CDR3: CASSFQGSSTEAFF

J: TRBJ1-2
V: TRBV6-5
CDR3: CVSSYSRQGGYTF

J: TRBJ1-2
V: TRBV7-9
CDR3: CASSPSSTDNYGYTF

J: TRBJ1-5
V: TRBV5-6
CDR3: CASSFGGARSNQPQHF

J: TRBJ2-1
V: TRBV13
CDR3: CASSPVGAYNEQFF

J: TRBJ2-3
V: TRBV18
CDR3: CASSPPDRPEDTQYF

J: TRBJ2-2
V: TRBV10-3
CDR3: CAISEGRGPQRVGELFF